Given below is one TCR beta chain in context. Other DNA variants within this sample encode the same CDR3. The data were taken from a study of blood T cell repertoires in COVID-19. Whole-study context: The United States, Italy and Spain supplied acute and convalescent COVID-19 samples.

Profiled with immunoSEQ multiplex PCR; TCRdb holds only in-frame clones, not every one. The top ten clones hold 3.5% to 5% of a sample with just over 95,000 clones, around 81% of them seen once. Germline V CDR1 and CDR2: SGHTA, FQGNSA. V shed 5 bases and J 4 bases; nucleotides not matched to a gene: 5. The CDR3 consists of 14 residues. This TCR was recovered from a man aged 60-69 years with acute or convalescent COVID-19. The sequenced material came from peripheral blood. The gene calls are TRBV7-2 and TRBJ1-5; TRBD1 matches 7 bases. The DNA of the CDR3 is TGTGCCAGCAGCCCGGGACAGCATAATCAGCCCCAGCATTTT. Its protein product is CASSPGQHNQPQHF.